This T cell receptor beta chain stems from a study of response to subunit inactivated influenza vaccine. This clonotype was seen at least ten times. TCRdb analysed the RT-PCR reads with MiXCR anew, one entry per CDR3 protein. The table records around 650,000 distinct CDR3 sequences, 15% to 17% of them present only once. After removal of 4 bases from V and 8 bases from J, the junction contained 6 bases not matched to a gene. The CDR3 runs 13 residues. The sample was PBMCs from blood, taken approximately 13 days after vaccination. This receptor was taken from a man in his forties or fifties who received an inactivated influenza vaccine. The chain is built from TRBV12-3 or TRBV12-4 and TRBJ1-2; 8 nucleotides match TRBD1. CDR3 sequence: CASSSGQGSGYTF. The CDR3 nucleotides are TGTGCCAGCAGTTCAGGACAGGGTTCGGGCTACACCTTC.